This T cell receptor beta chain was profiled in a study of blood T cell repertoires in COVID-19 (TCRdb year 2020). Some background on the complete study: Samples from collaborators originated in the United States, Italy and Spain and spanned both the acute and convalescent phases of COVID-19. The prospective study material was composed of cDNA or gDNA derived from T cells, B-cell-depleted T cells, or PBMCs. Deeply sampled blood TCRbeta repertoires from subjects exposed to, actively infected with, or recovered from COVID-19 were included in the dataset. The repertoires were released in a freely available public database intended as a resource for research on the immune response to SARS-CoV-2. The samples were drawn from the first 160 participants of the ongoing ImmuneRACE study and from 1,254 subjects provided by 6 global collaborators. The sample metadata nearly always contained a de-identified subject ID, COVID-19 status, age in years and sex. Where available, HLA class I and class II types were taken from metadata supplied by the sample provider and were not determined by assay-based typing. Points the paper makes about the study in general: How much clinical and demographic metadata was included differed by source and by participant, and the metadata was provided uncurated.

Participants in the prospective study were aged roughly 18 to 89 years, lived in under 30 United States geographic areas, and enrolled through a virtual design. To assign participants to cohorts, the prospective study relied on clinical history that participants themselves reported in a screening survey and a study questionnaire. In the prospective study, whole blood, serum and a nasopharyngeal or oropharyngeal swab were collected from each participant by mobile phlebotomists. Participants in the prospective study had the option to provide additional blood draws and questionnaires over an approximately 2-month period. Blood samples from the prospective study were shipped frozen or at room temperature prior to DNA extraction. A remark on this clone: The clone's antigen remains unknown. The input lacks base qualities; no much larger clone sits a single base away.

TCRbeta CDR3 regions were amplified from genomic DNA by means of the immunoSEQ Assay, a bias-controlled multiplex PCR. As for the original processing: The number of nucleated cells in each sample was estimated from the amplification of reference gene primers within the assay. Sequence reads were collapsed and filtered to measure the absolute abundance of every unique TCRbeta CDR3 rearrangement. Productive Simpson clonality was computed per sample as the square root of Simpson's diversity index over productive rearrangements. The immuneACCESS repertoire file appears here via TCRdb, limited to in-frame rearrangements. These files lack a portion of the clones; in checked studies, under half of the deficit traces to unresolved V genes, and the cause of the others is not known. For V, J and clone size, that table is used; D and trimming come from the DNA. This sample comprises around 220,000 clones, 80% of them detected only once. Less than 8% of the sample is in the top ten clones.

Based on the germline V gene (reference sequence), the CDR1 and CDR2 sequences are LGHDT and YNNKEL. At the junction V is shortened by 4 bases and J by 6 bases; bases outside the gene matches: 7. Its CDR3 holds 14 amino acids, cysteine through phenylalanine. Only CDR3 DNA is held: 42 bases, read in frame from base 1. The specimen was PBMCs or T cells enriched from blood (not recorded which). This receptor was identified in a woman aged 40 to 49 with acute COVID-19. The rearrangement joined TRBV3-1 (or the pseudogene TRBV3-2) to TRBJ2-7, and TRBD1 aligns with 9 junction nucleotides. CDR3 reads: CASSPRDRASEQYF. The DNA reads TGTGCCAGCAGCCCAAGGGACAGGGCCAGCGAGCAGTACTTC.